This is a list of T cell receptor beta chains from one sample in a study of blood T cell repertoires in COVID-19. Sequencing used immunoSEQ multiplex PCR; TCRdb keeps in-frame clones, though not all of them. The sample lists a few hundred thousand clones; over 75% were seen once. Material: peripheral blood. These TCRs come from a human donor in a cohort sampled during active COVID-19. Each CDR3 is given without its conserved first and last residue. The size entry is marked missing in some rows and otherwise reads once, few, many or a size class.

j_gene,abundance,v_gene,CDR3aa
TRBJ2-1,.,TRBV20-1,SASFPGGNEQF
TRBJ2-7,few,TRBV28,ASSFSGGLNEQY
TRBJ2-7,.,TRBV4-1,ASSQEEEGTVSYEQY
TRBJ1-4,.,TRBV5-1,ASAVTGGLNEKLF
TRBJ2-7,.,TRBV18,ASSPESPRNSYEQY
TRBJ2-1,.,TRBV19,ASRGAVTYNEQF
TRBJ2-2,.,TRBV5-1,ASSGRGGTGELF
TRBJ1-1,.,TRBV28,ASPRELGQPNTEAF
TRBJ1-1,.,TRBV6-5,ASSRTGLNTEAF
TRBJ2-3,.,TRBV6-6,ASSRDSPSTDTQY
TRBJ2-7,.,TRBV13,ASSSGTGNEYEQY
TRBJ1-2,.,TRBV7-2,ASSLGGVNYGYT
TRBJ2-7,.,TRBV7-2,ASSLARDRGAGEQY
TRBJ1-1,.,TRBV9,ASSVRDTEAF
TRBJ2-7,once,TRBV15,ATSTVRETREQY
TRBJ1-1,.,TRBV18,ASSPNYGTGNTEAF
TRBJ2-7,.,TRBV10-3,AISESVSSGGGSQY
TRBJ2-1,.,TRBV15,ATSRDMSGGNEQF
TRBJ2-1,.,TRBV4-2,ASSGTGRHEQF
TRBJ1-1,.,TRBV6-1,ASSDRTGTF
TRBJ1-2,.,TRBV11-2,ASSPKKLTEQGARGYT
TRBJ2-1,.,TRBV24-1,ATSAYTGQGHNNEQF
TRBJ1-5,.,TRBV24-1,ATSELGTGSNQPQH
TRBJ2-7,.,TRBV28,ASSPFNRQGGYEQY
TRBJ2-1,.,TRBV5-4,ASMGKREGHFYNEQF